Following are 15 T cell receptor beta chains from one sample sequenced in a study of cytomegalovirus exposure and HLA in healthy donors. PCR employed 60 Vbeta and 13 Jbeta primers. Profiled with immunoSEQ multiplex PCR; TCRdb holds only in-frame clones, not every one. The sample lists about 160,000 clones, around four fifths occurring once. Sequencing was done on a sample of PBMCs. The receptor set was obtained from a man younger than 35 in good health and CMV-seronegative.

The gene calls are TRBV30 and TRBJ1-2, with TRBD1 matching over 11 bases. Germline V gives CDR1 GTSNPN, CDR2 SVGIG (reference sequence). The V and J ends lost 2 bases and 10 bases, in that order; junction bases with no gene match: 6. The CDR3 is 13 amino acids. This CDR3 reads CAWSTMGQGDYTF. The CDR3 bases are TGTGCCTGGAGTACAATGGGACAGGGGGACTACACCTTC.

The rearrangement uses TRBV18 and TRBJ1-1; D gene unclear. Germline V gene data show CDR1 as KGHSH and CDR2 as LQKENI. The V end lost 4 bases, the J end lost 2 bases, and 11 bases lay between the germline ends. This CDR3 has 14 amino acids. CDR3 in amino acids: CASSLTSGNTEAFF. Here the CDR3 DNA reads TGTGCCAGCTCACTTACTTCGGGTAACACTGAAGCTTTCTTT.

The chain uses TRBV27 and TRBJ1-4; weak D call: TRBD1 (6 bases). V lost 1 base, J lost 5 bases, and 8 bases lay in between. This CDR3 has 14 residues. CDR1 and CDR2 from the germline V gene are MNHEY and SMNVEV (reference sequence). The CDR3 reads CASSLWQGNEKLFF. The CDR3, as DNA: TGTGCCAGCAGTTTATGGCAGGGGAATGAAAAACTGTTTTTT.

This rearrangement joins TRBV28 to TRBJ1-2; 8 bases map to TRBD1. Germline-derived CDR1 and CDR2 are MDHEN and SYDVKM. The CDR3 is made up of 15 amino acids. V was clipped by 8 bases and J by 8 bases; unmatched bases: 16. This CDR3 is CASLLPGADRGGYTF. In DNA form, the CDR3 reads TGTGCCAGCCTCCTCCCAGGGGCAGACAGGGGCGGCTACACCTTC.

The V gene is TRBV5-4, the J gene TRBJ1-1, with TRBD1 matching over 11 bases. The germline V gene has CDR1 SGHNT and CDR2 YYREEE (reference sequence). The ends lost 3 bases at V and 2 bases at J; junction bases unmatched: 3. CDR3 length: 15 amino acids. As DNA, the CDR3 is TGTGCCAGCAGCTGGGACAGGGGGGGAAACACTGAAGCTTTCTTT. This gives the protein CASSWDRGGNTEAFF.

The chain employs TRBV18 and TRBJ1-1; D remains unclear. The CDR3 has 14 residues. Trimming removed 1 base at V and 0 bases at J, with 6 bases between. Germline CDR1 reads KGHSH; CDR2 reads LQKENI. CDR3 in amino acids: CASSPQRVNTEAFF. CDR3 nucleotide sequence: TGTGCCAGCTCACCACAGAGGGTGAACACTGAAGCTTTCTTT.

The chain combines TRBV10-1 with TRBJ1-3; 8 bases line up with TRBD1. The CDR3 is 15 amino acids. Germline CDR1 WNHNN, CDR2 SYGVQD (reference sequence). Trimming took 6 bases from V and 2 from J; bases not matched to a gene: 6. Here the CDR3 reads CASRPKDRAGNTIYF. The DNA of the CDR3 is TGCGCCAGCAGACCGAAGGACAGGGCTGGAAACACCATATATTTT.

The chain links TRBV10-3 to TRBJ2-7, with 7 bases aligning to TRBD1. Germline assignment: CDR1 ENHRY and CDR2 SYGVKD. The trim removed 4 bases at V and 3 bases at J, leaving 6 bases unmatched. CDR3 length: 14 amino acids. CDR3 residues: CAISGTGGLYEQYF. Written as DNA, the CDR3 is TGTGCCATCAGTGGGACAGGAGGACTCTACGAGCAGTACTTC.

CDR3 nucleotide sequence: TGTGCCAGCAGCTTGGAACGGGACAGGAAAGGCTATGGCTACACCTTC. It is translated as CASSLERDRKGYGYTF. The chain links TRBV5-4 to TRBJ1-2, with 8 bases identical to TRBD1. CDR1 and CDR2 (germline): SGHNT, YYREEE (reference sequence). CDR3 length: 16 amino acids. Losses at the gene ends were 0 bases for V and 4 bases for J; bases not matched to a gene: 8.

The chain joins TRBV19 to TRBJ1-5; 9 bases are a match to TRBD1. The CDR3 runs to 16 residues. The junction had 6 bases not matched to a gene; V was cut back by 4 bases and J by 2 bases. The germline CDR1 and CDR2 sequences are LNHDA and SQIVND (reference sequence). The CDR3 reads CASSTPWTGGNQPQHF. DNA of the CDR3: TGTGCCAGTAGTACCCCTTGGACAGGGGGCAATCAGCCCCAGCATTTT.

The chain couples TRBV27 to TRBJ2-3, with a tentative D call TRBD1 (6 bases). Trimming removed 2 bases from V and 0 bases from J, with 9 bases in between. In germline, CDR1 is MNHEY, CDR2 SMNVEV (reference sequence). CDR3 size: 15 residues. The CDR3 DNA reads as TGTGCCAGCAGTTTAGGGACAACTAGCACAGATACGCAGTATTTT. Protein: CASSLGTTSTDTQYF.

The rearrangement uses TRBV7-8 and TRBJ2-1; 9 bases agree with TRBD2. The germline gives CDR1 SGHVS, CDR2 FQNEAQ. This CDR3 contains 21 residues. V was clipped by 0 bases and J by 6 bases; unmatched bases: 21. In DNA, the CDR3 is TGTGCCAGCAGCTTAGCGCTATTCACCCAGCCTGGGCTAGCGGGATTCAATGAGCAGTTCTTC. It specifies CASSLALFTQPGLAGFNEQFF.

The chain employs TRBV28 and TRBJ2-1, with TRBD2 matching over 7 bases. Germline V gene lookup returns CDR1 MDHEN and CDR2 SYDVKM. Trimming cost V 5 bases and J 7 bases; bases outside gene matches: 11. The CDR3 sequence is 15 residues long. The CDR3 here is CASSPGLTSENEQFF. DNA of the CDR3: TGTGCCAGCAGTCCGGGACTAACGTCTGAGAATGAGCAGTTCTTC.

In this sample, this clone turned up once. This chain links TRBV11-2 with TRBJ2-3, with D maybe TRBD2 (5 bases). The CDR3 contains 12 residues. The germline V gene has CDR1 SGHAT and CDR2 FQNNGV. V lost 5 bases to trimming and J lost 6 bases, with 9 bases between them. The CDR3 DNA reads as TGTGCCAGCAGCCCCGGACTTGATACGCAGTATTTT. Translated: CASSPGLDTQYF.

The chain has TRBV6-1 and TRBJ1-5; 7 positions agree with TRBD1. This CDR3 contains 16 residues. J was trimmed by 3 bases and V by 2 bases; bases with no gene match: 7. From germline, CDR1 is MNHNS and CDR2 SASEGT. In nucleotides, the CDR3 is TGTGCCAGCAGTGAAAGGAGGGGGCGGCCCAATCAGCCCCAGCATTTT. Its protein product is CASSERRGRPNQPQHF.